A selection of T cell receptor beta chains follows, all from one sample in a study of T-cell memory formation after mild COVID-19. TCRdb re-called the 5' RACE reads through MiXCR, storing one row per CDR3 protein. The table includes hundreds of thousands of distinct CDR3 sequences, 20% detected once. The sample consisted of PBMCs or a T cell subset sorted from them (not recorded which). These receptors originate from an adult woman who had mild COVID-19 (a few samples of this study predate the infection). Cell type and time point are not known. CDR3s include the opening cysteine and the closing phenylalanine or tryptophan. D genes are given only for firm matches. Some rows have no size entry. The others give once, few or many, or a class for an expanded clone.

CDR3: CASSLSGTGGRRSPLHF
DNA: TGTGCCAGCAGTTTGTCCGGGACAGGGGGCCGTCGGTCACCCCTCCACTTT
J: TRBJ1-6
D: TRBD1
size: few
V: TRBV12-3/TRBV12-4

CDR3: CASSYPARQGRSYEQYF
DNA: TGTGCCAGCAGTTACCCGGCTCGGCAGGGACGGTCCTACGAGCAGTACTTC
J: TRBJ2-7
D: NA
size: few
V: TRBV6-6

CDR3: CASSKRGRNTEAFF
DNA: TGTGCCAGCAGCAAGCGGGGGAGGAACACTGAAGCTTTCTTT
J: TRBJ1-1
D: NA
size: NA
V: TRBV12-3/TRBV12-4

CDR3: CASSPGGGRTEAFF
DNA: TGCGCCAGCAGCCCTGGGGGGGGCCGCACTGAAGCTTTCTTT
J: TRBJ1-1
D: NA
size: few
V: TRBV5-1

CDR3: CASSSQTGPRETQYF
DNA: TGTGCCAGCAGCTCGCAGACAGGCCCCAGGGAGACCCAGTACTTC
J: TRBJ2-5
D: NA
size: NA
V: TRBV7-3

CDR3: CASSLGSPVGRNNEQFF
DNA: TGTGCCAGCAGCTTAGGGAGCCCCGTTGGTAGGAACAATGAGCAGTTCTTC
J: TRBJ2-1
D: NA
size: large
V: TRBV7-3

CDR3: CAWNRLGAPLHF
DNA: TGTGCCTGGAATCGTTTAGGAGCACCCCTCCACTTT
J: TRBJ1-6
D: NA
size: few
V: TRBV30

CDR3: CASSPRQGGGNTIYF
DNA: TGTGCCAGCAGCCCGCGACAGGGAGGAGGAAACACCATATATTTT
J: TRBJ1-3
D: TRBD1
size: NA
V: TRBV9

CDR3: CASSFLQGPTEAFF
DNA: TGTGCCAGCAGTTTCCTACAGGGGCCCACTGAAGCTTTCTTT
J: TRBJ1-1
D: TRBD1
size: NA
V: TRBV6-6

CDR3: CASSAGLSSGNTIYF
DNA: TGTGCCAGCAGTGCCGGACTGTCCTCTGGAAACACCATATATTTT
J: TRBJ1-3
D: NA
size: NA
V: TRBV12-3/TRBV12-4

CDR3: CAISDTAGGIQYF
DNA: TGTGCCATCAGTGATACAGCGGGTGGCATTCAGTACTTC
J: TRBJ2-4
D: NA
size: many
V: TRBV10-3

CDR3: CASNIAGEFYEQYF
DNA: TGTGCCAGCAACATAGCGGGGGAGTTCTACGAGCAGTACTTC
J: TRBJ2-7
D: TRBD2
size: few
V: TRBV7-2

CDR3: CASRVGSAWGGYEQFF
DNA: TGTGCCAGCCGAGTGGGGTCAGCCTGGGGGGGATATGAGCAGTTCTTC
J: TRBJ2-1
D: TRBD2
size: few
V: TRBV12-3/TRBV12-4

CDR3: CASRGTGGNTQYF
DNA: TGTGCCAGCAGGGGGACAGGGGGAAATACGCAGTATTTT
J: TRBJ2-3
D: TRBD1
size: NA
V: TRBV2

CDR3: CASRAGRDTGELFF
DNA: TGTGCCAGCCGGGCGGGGCGAGACACCGGGGAGCTGTTTTTT
J: TRBJ2-2
D: NA
size: NA
V: TRBV2

CDR3: CATSDGQNNQPQHF
DNA: TGTGCCACCAGTGATGGACAGAACAATCAGCCCCAGCATTTT
J: TRBJ1-5
D: NA
size: few
V: TRBV24-1

CDR3: CASSSAGGFNEKLFF
DNA: TGTGCCAGCAGCTCCGCGGGGGGATTTAATGAAAAACTGTTTTTT
J: TRBJ1-4
D: NA
size: NA
V: TRBV5-6

CDR3: CASSYSGLDSYEQYF
DNA: TGTGCCAGCAGCTATTCCGGACTAGACTCCTACGAGCAGTACTTC
J: TRBJ2-7
D: TRBD2
size: few
V: TRBV7-2

CDR3: CASPYRSSPVWGVYQETQYF
DNA: TGTGCCAGCCCCTACAGGTCCTCCCCCGTGTGGGGGGTGTACCAAGAGACCCAGTACTTC
J: TRBJ2-5
D: NA
size: few
V: TRBV12-3/TRBV12-4

CDR3: CASSFDRAGNQPQHF
DNA: TGTGCCAGCAGTTTTGACAGGGCCGGCAATCAGCCCCAGCATTTT
J: TRBJ1-5
D: TRBD1
size: NA
V: TRBV12-3/TRBV12-4

CDR3: CSARASPGGGRSYEQYF
DNA: TGCAGTGCTAGAGCTTCCCCCGGGGGGGGGCGATCCTACGAGCAGTACTTC
J: TRBJ2-7
D: TRBD2
size: many
V: TRBV20-1

CDR3: CASRDGTGGRLGETQYF
DNA: TGTGCCAGCCGGGATGGAACGGGGGGCCGTTTGGGGGAGACCCAGTACTTC
J: TRBJ2-5
D: NA
size: few
V: TRBV7-3

CDR3: CAISERAGNQPQHF
DNA: TGTGCCATCAGCGAAAGGGCTGGAAATCAGCCCCAGCATTTT
J: TRBJ1-5
D: NA
size: NA
V: TRBV10-3

CDR3: CASAHLQGEKLFF
DNA: TGCGCCAGCGCCCACCTACAGGGAGAAAAACTGTTTTTT
J: TRBJ1-4
D: NA
size: NA
V: TRBV5-1

CDR3: CASSSTVSTDTQYF
DNA: TGTGCCAGCAGCTCCACCGTCAGCACAGATACGCAGTATTTT
J: TRBJ2-3
D: NA
size: NA
V: TRBV11-2

CDR3: CASTDTGGGRNEQFF
DNA: TGTGCCAGCACCGATACAGGGGGAGGTAGAAATGAGCAGTTCTTC
J: TRBJ2-1
D: TRBD1
size: few
V: TRBV6-2/TRBV6-3

CDR3: CAISEAIQGSTDTQYF
DNA: TGTGCCATCAGTGAGGCAATCCAGGGGAGCACAGATACGCAGTATTTT
J: TRBJ2-3
D: NA
size: few
V: TRBV10-3